The T cell receptor beta chain under discussion was sequenced for a study of T cell changes during pregnancy in multiple sclerosis. Only in-frame clones appear in the TCRdb table, and some are missing; sequencing was by immunoSEQ multiplex PCR. The sample shows over 65,000 clones, under 95% of them seen only once. Germline CDR1 is KGHSH and CDR2 is LQKENI. The V gene lost 2 bases and the J gene lost 1 base, with 12 bases spanning the gap. CDR3 length equals 15 residues. The TCR comes from a female donor with multiple sclerosis, enrolled in a pregnancy study. J is TRBJ2-7 and V is TRBV18; D possibly corresponds to TRBD2 (7 bases). The sample was peripheral blood, taken in the second trimester of pregnancy. CDR3 DNA: TGTGCCAGCTCACCAGAGGGGGGGGGATCCTACGAGCAGTACTTC. Translation: CASSPEGGGSYEQYF.